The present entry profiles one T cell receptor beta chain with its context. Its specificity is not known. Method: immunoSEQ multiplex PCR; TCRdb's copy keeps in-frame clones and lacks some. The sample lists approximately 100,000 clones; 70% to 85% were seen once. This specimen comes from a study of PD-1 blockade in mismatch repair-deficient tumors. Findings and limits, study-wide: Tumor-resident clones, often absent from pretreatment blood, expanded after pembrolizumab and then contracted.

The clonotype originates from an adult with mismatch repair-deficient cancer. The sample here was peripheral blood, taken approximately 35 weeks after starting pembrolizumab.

The CDR3, as DNA: TGTGCCAGCAGTTACCGGGAAAGGGCGTCCTACGAGCAGTACTTC. It specifies CASSYRERASYEQYF. The J gene is TRBJ2-7, the V gene TRBV6-5; tentative D call: TRBD2 (5 bases). The CDR3 has 15 amino acids. V was pared by 2 bases and J by 1 base, with 12 bases between. The germline V gene has CDR1 MNHEY and CDR2 SVGAGI.